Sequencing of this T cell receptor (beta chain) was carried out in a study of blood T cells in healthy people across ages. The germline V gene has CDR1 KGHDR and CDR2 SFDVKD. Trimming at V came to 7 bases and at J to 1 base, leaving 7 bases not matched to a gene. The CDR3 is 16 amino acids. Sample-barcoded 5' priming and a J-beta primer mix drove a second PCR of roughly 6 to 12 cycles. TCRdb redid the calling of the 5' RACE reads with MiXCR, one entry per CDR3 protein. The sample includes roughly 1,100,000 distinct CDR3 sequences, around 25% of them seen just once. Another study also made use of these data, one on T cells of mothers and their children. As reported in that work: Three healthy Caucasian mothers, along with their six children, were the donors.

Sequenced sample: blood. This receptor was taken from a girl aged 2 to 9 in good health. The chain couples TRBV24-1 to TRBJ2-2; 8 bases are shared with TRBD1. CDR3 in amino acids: CATSQAGTGNTGELFF. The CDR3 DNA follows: TGTGCCACCAGCCAAGCCGGGACAGGGAACACCGGGGAGCTGTTTTTT.